One and the same sample provided the 30 T cell receptor beta chains below, sequenced in a study of blood T cell repertoires in COVID-19. Produced via immunoSEQ multiplex PCR; TCRdb's table is partial and in-frame only. The data contain over 150,000 clones, 70% to 85% of them singletons. Sequenced input: peripheral blood. All receptors come from a human donor with acute or convalescent COVID-19. The donor label of this sample is uncertain.

There are a few counts of this clone. This chain joins TRBV7-9 and TRBJ1-1, with TRBD1 matching over 10 bases. After removal of 5 bases from V and 5 bases from J, the junction contained 2 bases not matched to a gene. Per germline, CDR1 SEHNR and CDR2 FQNEAQ (reference sequence). This CDR3 has 13 residues. In DNA, the CDR3 is TGTGCCAGCAGCCCGGGACAGGGGACTGAAGCTTTCTTT. It is translated as CASSPGQGTEAFF.

The chain is built from TRBV7-9 and TRBJ2-1; 16 positions agree with TRBD2. CDR1 is SEHNR and CDR2 is FQNEAQ in the germline V gene (reference sequence). With 5 bases clipped from V and 7 bases from J, the junction kept 2 bases outside the gene matches. The CDR3 has 15 residues. The CDR3 loop reads CASSGGLAGGNEQFF. The CDR3 bases are TGTGCCAGCAGCGGGGGACTAGCGGGAGGGAATGAGCAGTTCTTC.

The rearrangement uses TRBV24-1 and TRBJ1-5; tentatively, D is TRBD1 (6 bases). V lost 0 bases to trimming and J lost 5 bases, with 7 bases between them. There are 14 residues in the CDR3. CDR1 KGHDR and CDR2 SFDVKD come from the germline V gene. The CDR3 protein is CATSDLGQYQPQHF. The CDR3 region has the DNA TGTGCCACCAGTGATTTGGGACAGTATCAGCCCCAGCATTTT.

The rearrangement uses TRBV7-2 and TRBJ1-5; unclear D gene. The CDR3 extends over 15 amino acids. Germline assignment: CDR1 SGHTA and CDR2 FQGNSA. Trimming shortened V by 2 bases and J by 3 bases, and 11 bases separated the two germline ends. This CDR3 reads CASSLTWGANQPQHF. As DNA, the CDR3 is TGTGCCAGCAGCTTAACGTGGGGAGCCAATCAGCCCCAGCATTTT.

The chain links TRBV6-1 to TRBJ1-4; D not resolved. Germline V gene lookup returns CDR1 MNHNS and CDR2 SASEGT. This CDR3 has 16 amino acids. V dropped 3 bases and J dropped 0 bases, with 11 bases sitting between them. The CDR3 DNA is TGTGCCAGCAGTGATAAGAGACTTGCAACTAATGAAAAACTGTTTTTT. This codes for CASSDKRLATNEKLFF.

This chain uses TRBV5-3 with TRBJ2-7; 7 positions match TRBD1. TRBV5-3 is assigned to the ORF class and has an uncertain function. With 1 base clipped from V and 2 bases from J, the junction kept 15 bases outside the gene matches. This CDR3 comprises 18 residues. CDR3 amino acids: CARSLNEYRTGRTYEQYF. The DNA for the CDR3 is TGTGCCAGAAGCTTGAATGAATATCGGACAGGCCGAACCTACGAGCAGTACTTC.

The chain has TRBV6-5 and TRBJ2-2; D unclear. The ends were cut back, 4 bases at V and 6 bases at J, with 9 bases in the middle. Germline V gives CDR1 MNHEY, CDR2 SVGAGI. The CDR3 covers 13 residues. CDR3 sequence (DNA): TGTGCCAGCAGTTTCGGTTTTGCCGGGGAGCTGTTTTTT. It specifies CASSFGFAGELFF.

The J gene is TRBJ1-3, the V gene TRBV7-9; no reliable D call. The germline gives CDR1 SEHNR, CDR2 FQNEAQ (reference sequence). With 0 bases removed from V and 7 bases from J, the gap between germline ends came to 10 bases. CDR3 length: 14 residues. CDR3 residues: CASSLALSGNTIYF. CDR3 sequence (DNA): TGTGCCAGCAGCTTAGCGCTGTCGGGTAACACCATATATTTT.

The gene calls are TRBV27 and TRBJ2-5; D remains ambiguous. The CDR3 has 15 amino acids. In germline, CDR1 is MNHEY, CDR2 SMNVEV (reference sequence). The V end lost 3 bases, the J end lost 5 bases, and 16 bases lay between the germline ends. CDR3: CASSFRGSGLETQYF. The DNA for the CDR3 is TGTGCCAGCAGTTTTAGAGGCAGTGGTCTGGAGACCCAGTACTTC.

The CDR3 DNA follows: TGTGCCAGCAGCTTAACGAGAGACACTGAAGCTTTCTTT. Translating it yields CASSLTRDTEAFF. This chain uses TRBV7-9 with TRBJ1-1; no clear D. Germline V lookup: CDR1 SEHNR, CDR2 FQNEAQ (reference sequence). V lost 2 bases, J lost 3 bases, and 7 bases lay in between. There are 13 residues in the CDR3.

The rearrangement links TRBV2 to TRBJ2-6, with no clear D. CDR1 and CDR2 (germline): SNHLY, FYNNEI. The CDR3 length is 14 residues. The V end was cut by 4 bases, the J end by 2 bases, with 6 bases between. The CDR3 is CASSVVAGANVLTF. DNA for the CDR3: TGTGCCAGCAGTGTAGTCGCTGGGGCCAACGTCCTGACTTTC.

This sequence joins TRBV10-3 and TRBJ1-3; 7 nucleotides agree with TRBD1. The CDR3 length is 16 residues. Germline values: CDR1 ENHRY, CDR2 SYGVKD. J lost 1 base, V lost 0 bases, and 3 bases had no gene match. CDR3 DNA sequence: TGTGCCATCAGTGAGTCGACAGGGATATCTGGAAACACCATATATTTT. Protein sequence: CAISESTGISGNTIYF.

The J gene is TRBJ1-4, the V gene TRBV5-1; D might be TRBD1 (6 bases). The CDR3 spans 14 residues. Germline loops: CDR1 SGHRS, CDR2 YFSETQ. Trimming stripped 4 bases from V and 8 bases from J, with 15 bases between. The CDR3 region is CASSIGGGEEKLFF. DNA of the CDR3: TGCGCCAGCAGCATAGGAGGGGGGGAGGAAAAACTGTTTTTT.

The V and J genes are TRBV5-1 and TRBJ2-2, with 9 nucleotides matching TRBD2. This CDR3 is built from 15 residues. Losses at the gene ends were 4 bases for V and 5 bases for J; bases not matched to a gene: 6. CDR1 is SGHRS, CDR2 YFSETQ, per germline. CDR3 region: CASSVSGRETGELFF. DNA of the CDR3: TGCGCCAGCAGCGTTAGCGGGAGAGAGACCGGGGAGCTGTTTTTT. The full variable domain, completed using reference TRBV5-1 and TRBJ2-2, is KAGVTQTPRYLIKTRGQQVTLSCSPISGHRSVSWYQQTPGQGLQFLFEYFSETQRNKGNFPGRFSGRQFSNSRSEMNVSTLELGDSALYLCASSVSGRETGELFFGEGSRLTVL.

The rearrangement joins TRBV5-1 to TRBJ2-7, with TRBD2 matching over 11 bases. Germline V lookup: CDR1 SGHRS, CDR2 YFSETQ. This CDR3 contains 14 residues. The V and J ends lost 4 bases and 3 bases, in that order; junction bases with no gene match: 3. This chain's CDR3 is CASSPTSGGYEQYF. The CDR3 DNA sequence: TGCGCCAGCAGCCCTACTAGCGGGGGCTACGAGCAGTACTTC. Using reference TRBV5-1 and TRBJ2-7 for the parts outside the CDR3, the full variable domain is KAGVTQTPRYLIKTRGQQVTLSCSPISGHRSVSWYQQTPGQGLQFLFEYFSETQRNKGNFPGRFSGRQFSNSRSEMNVSTLELGDSALYLCASSPTSGGYEQYFGPGTRLTVT.

The V gene is TRBV4-3, the J gene TRBJ1-1, with D uncertain. V dropped 0 bases and J dropped 2 bases, with 7 bases sitting between them. Germline V gene sequence: CDR1 LGHNA, CDR2 YSLEER. This CDR3 is built from 14 residues. CDR3: CASSQDRVNTEAFF. The CDR3, as DNA: TGCGCCAGCAGCCAAGATCGAGTTAACACTGAAGCTTTCTTT.

The V call is TRBV4-2, the J call TRBJ2-2, with 11 bases fitting TRBD2. The germline gives CDR1 LGHNA, CDR2 YNFKEQ. The length of the CDR3 is 16 residues. V lost 4 bases to trimming and J lost 3 bases; unmatched junction nucleotides: 4. The CDR3, as DNA: TGTGCCAGCAGCCGTCAGACTAGCGGGGACACCGGGGAGCTGTTTTTT. This encodes CASSRQTSGDTGELFF.

The rearrangement uses TRBV9 and TRBJ2-7, with 7 bases identical to TRBD2. The CDR3 has 14 residues. Trimming removed 2 bases from V and 2 bases from J; junction bases left unmatched: 4. Germline loops: CDR1 SGDLS, CDR2 YYNGEE. This CDR3 is CASSVGTTPYEQYF. CDR3 nucleotide sequence: TGTGCCAGCAGCGTCGGGACTACCCCCTACGAGCAGTACTTC.

The chain employs TRBV2 and TRBJ1-6; 9 nucleotides agree with TRBD1. Germline assignment: CDR1 SNHLY and CDR2 FYNNEI. The J segment lost 7 bases and the V segment lost 6 bases, leaving 10 bases of the junction unmatched. This CDR3 contains 16 residues. For the CDR3, the DNA is TGTGCCAGCAGCTTCGGGACAGGGCCTTCCAATTCACCCCTCCACTTT. This codes for CASSFGTGPSNSPLHF.

The chain has TRBV9 and TRBJ2-5; D unresolved. Per the germline V gene, CDR1 is SGDLS and CDR2 is YYNGEE. V lost 0 bases to trimming and J lost 5 bases, with 11 bases between them. The CDR3 extends over 14 amino acids. The CDR3 reads CASSVEGQRETQYF. For the CDR3, the DNA is TGTGCCAGCAGCGTAGAAGGCCAGAGGGAGACCCAGTACTTC. The full variable domain, rest sourced from reference TRBV9 and TRBJ2-5, is DSGVTQTPKHLITATGQRVTLRCSPRSGDLSVYWYQQSLDQGLQFLIQYYNGEERAKGNILERFSAQQFPDLHSELNLSSLELGDSALYFCASSVEGQRETQYFGPGTRLLVL.

The chain has TRBV18 and TRBJ1-5; the match to TRBD1 covers 9 bases. With 3 bases clipped from V and 4 bases from J, the junction kept 4 bases outside the gene matches. Germline CDR1 reads KGHSH; CDR2 reads LQKENI. The CDR3 contains 15 residues. CDR3 DNA sequence: TGTGCCAGCTCACCGACAGGGGGTAGTAATCAGCCCCAGCATTTT. It encodes CASSPTGGSNQPQHF.

The chain joins TRBV6-5 to TRBJ2-7; D may be TRBD2 (6 bases). Between the trimmed V and J ends, which lost 0 bases and 1 base, there was a span of 10 bases. CDR3 size: 15 residues. Germline V CDR1 and CDR2: MNHEY, SVGAGI. The CDR3 is CASSYSEGLSYEQYF. The CDR3 coding sequence is TGTGCCAGCAGTTACTCGGAGGGCCTGTCCTACGAGCAGTACTTC.

In its sample, this clone was seen once. This rearrangement joins TRBV27 to TRBJ2-7; 10 nucleotides align to TRBD2. CDR1 and CDR2 (germline): MNHEY, SMNVEV (reference sequence). This CDR3 is built from 15 residues. Germline trimming cut 0 bases from V and 6 bases from J; bases unmatched to any gene: 5. The CDR3 sequence: CASSLSPLAGVEQYF. The CDR3 nucleotides read TGTGCCAGCAGTTTATCGCCCCTAGCGGGAGTCGAGCAGTACTTC.

The rearrangement uses TRBV7-2 and TRBJ1-1, with TRBD1 matching over 8 bases. The CDR3 has 14 amino acids. Unmatched junction bases numbered 8, after V lost 5 bases and J lost 6 bases. Per germline, CDR1 SGHTA and CDR2 FQGNSA. The CDR3 is CASSPRQGLAEAFF. CDR3 in DNA: TGTGCCAGCAGCCCGAGACAGGGGCTGGCTGAAGCTTTCTTT.

With regard to this clone: Other nucleotide sequences from this sample produce the same CDR3. The chain joins TRBV18 to TRBJ1-1; D ambiguous. Trimming left V 1 base short and J 3 bases short, with 6 bases between. This CDR3 is 13 amino acids long. The germline V gene has CDR1 KGHSH and CDR2 LQKENI. CDR3 coding DNA: TGTGCCAGCTCACCACGCGGAGACACTGAAGCTTTCTTT. Translating gives CASSPRGDTEAFF. The full variable domain, in which reference TRBV18 and TRBJ1-1 provide the parts outside the CDR3, is NAGVMQNPRHLVRRRGQEARLRCSPMKGHSHVYWYRQLPEEGLKFMVYLQKENIIDESGMPKERFSAEFPKEGPSILRIQQVVRGDSAAYFCASSPRGDTEAFFGQGTRLTVV.

The genes are TRBV19 and TRBJ2-1; tentative D call: TRBD1 (6 bases). CDR3 size: 15 residues. Deletions cut 6 bases from V and 4 bases from J, with 16 bases between. The germline V gene has CDR1 LNHDA and CDR2 SQIVND (reference sequence). In DNA form, the CDR3 reads TGTGCCAGTAGCAATCCAGGGGTGGTTTACAATGAGCAGTTCTTC. Translating gives CASSNPGVVYNEQFF. Combining the CDR3 with reference TRBV19 and TRBJ2-1 gives the whole variable domain DGGITQSPKYLFRKEGQNVTLSCEQNLNHDAMYWYRQDPGQGLRLIYYSQIVNDFQKGDIAEGYSVSREKKESFPLTVTSAQKNPTAFYLCASSNPGVVYNEQFFGPGTRLTVL.

This chain connects TRBV29-1 to TRBJ2-1; 12 nucleotides match TRBD2. CDR1 SQVTM and CDR2 ANQGSEA come from the germline V gene. Trimming cost V 7 bases and J 6 bases; bases outside gene matches: 7. The CDR3 is made up of 14 amino acids. The CDR3 sequence is CSARLAGVFNEQFF. The CDR3 DNA reads as TGCAGCGCCAGACTAGCGGGAGTGTTCAATGAGCAGTTCTTC.

This chain connects TRBV18 to TRBJ2-2, with 8 bases that match TRBD1. The germline V gene has CDR1 KGHSH and CDR2 LQKENI. J gave up 2 bases and V 3 bases, and 14 bases lay outside the gene matches. This CDR3 has 19 amino acids. The CDR3 loop reads CASSPRRSYAGGNTGELFF. The CDR3 nucleotides are TGTGCCAGCTCACCCCGGCGAAGTTATGCAGGGGGCAACACCGGGGAGCTGTTTTTT.

The V and J genes are TRBV4-1 and TRBJ2-1, with 12 positions matching TRBD2. The ends lost 6 bases at V and 1 base at J; junction bases unmatched: 16. Germline CDR1 is MGHRA and CDR2 is YSYEKL. The CDR3 has 20 residues. In DNA form, the CDR3 reads TGCGCCAGCAGTCAAAATTGGGCTAGCGGGAGGGGTAGATCCTACAATGAGCAGTTCTTC. Translation gives CASSQNWASGRGRSYNEQFF.

This sequence joins TRBV30 and TRBJ1-2; D is unresolved. The V end lost 7 bases, the J end lost 0 bases, and 12 bases lay between the germline ends. This CDR3 contains 13 residues. Germline V gene data show CDR1 as GTSNPN and CDR2 as SVGIG (reference sequence). CDR3 residues: CASTDTTNYGYTF. CDR3 bases: TGTGCCTCCACCGACACGACTAACTATGGCTACACCTTC.